This entry lists 25 T cell receptor beta chains sequenced from one sample in a study of shared clonotypes between healthy human individuals (dated by TCRdb to between 2020 and 2021). The receptor library was made with the immunoSEQ multiplex PCR assay. Entries here come from immuneACCESS through TCRdb and include only in-frame sequences with V and J called. Some clones fail to appear in such tables; in the studies checked, an unresolved V gene covers under half of the shortfall, and the cause of the remainder is unknown. This sample holds about 470,000 clones; about 76% were observed only once. The leading ten clones occupy about 13% of the sample. Sequenced sample: PBMCs. The source of these receptors is a woman between 35 and 50 years old in good health. Some clones in this sample may be carry-over from other donors' samples.

The chain has TRBV29-1 and TRBJ2-1; possible D gene TRBD2, 5 bases. The CDR3 has 13 residues. The germline V gene has CDR1 SQVTM and CDR2 ANQGSEA. V was shortened by 2 bases and J by 10 bases, with 15 bases between the two germline ends. CDR3 loop: CSVECAEEVEQFF. CDR3 nucleotide sequence: TGCAGCGTTGAATGTGCGGAGGAGGTCGAGCAGTTCTTC.

This chain joins TRBV6-5 and TRBJ2-6; 8 bases map to TRBD1. Trimming took 7 bases from V and 4 from J; bases not matched to a gene: 6. This CDR3 spans 15 amino acids. Looked up from germline, CDR1 is MNHEY and CDR2 is SVGAGI. Written as DNA, the CDR3 is TGTGCCAGCACTCTCCAGGGGGCCGGGGCCAACGTCCTGACTTTC. This codes for CASTLQGAGANVLTF.

The genes are TRBV9 and TRBJ2-2, with TRBD2 matching over 7 bases. The CDR3 is 13 amino acids. After removal of 6 bases from V and 8 bases from J, the junction contained 7 bases not matched to a gene. Germline CDR1 is SGDLS and CDR2 is YYNGEE. CDR3 bases: TGTGCCAGCAACCCTAGCGGTGGGGGGGAGCTGTTTTTT. Its protein product is CASNPSGGGELFF.

There are many counts of this clone. The rearrangement joins TRBV10-3 to TRBJ1-5, with 10 positions matching TRBD1. Germline values: CDR1 ENHRY, CDR2 SYGVKD. Trimming took 10 bases from V and 5 from J; bases not matched to a gene: 5. The CDR3 spans 13 residues. The CDR3 sequence: CATGTGADQPQHF. In DNA form, the CDR3 reads TGTGCCACTGGGACAGGGGCGGATCAGCCCCAGCATTTT.

The chain carries TRBV16 and TRBJ2-5; tentative D call: TRBD2 (5 bases). Germline V lookup: CDR1 KGHSY, CDR2 FQNENV. The CDR3 totals 13 residues. V was pared by 4 bases and J by 5 bases, with 11 bases between. The CDR3 sequence: CASSPEDGETQYF. The CDR3 region has the DNA TGTGCCAGCAGCCCGGAGGATGGGGAGACCCAGTACTTC.

The chain uses TRBV28 and TRBJ2-1; TRBD2 might be the D (6 bases). Germline assignment: CDR1 MDHEN and CDR2 SYDVKM. Trimming pared 11 bases from V and 9 bases from J, leaving 14 bases between. This CDR3 spans 11 amino acids. CDR3 region: CAASERVEQFF. As DNA, the CDR3 is TGTGCCGCATCCGAGCGGGTTGAGCAGTTCTTC. Based on the CDR3 plus reference TRBV28 and TRBJ2-1, the full variable domain is DVKVTQSSRYLVKRTGEKVFLECVQDMDHENMFWYRQDPGLGLRLIYFSYDVKMKEKGDIPEGYSVSREKKERFSLILESASTNQTSMYLCAASERVEQFFGPGTRLTVL.

The genes are TRBV29-1 and TRBJ2-2; 7 nucleotides line up with TRBD2. Trimming cost V 4 bases and J 5 bases; bases outside gene matches: 4. CDR3 size: 13 residues. Germline CDR1 is SQVTM and CDR2 is ANQGSEA. The CDR3 spells CSVGRGGTGELFF. DNA of the CDR3: TGCAGCGTTGGGCGGGGAGGGACCGGGGAGCTGTTTTTT.

The V and J genes are TRBV5-1 and TRBJ2-3; D gene uncertain. This CDR3 is 15 amino acids long. Between the trimmed V and J ends, which lost 0 bases and 3 bases, there was a span of 11 bases. Germline lookup yields CDR1 SGHRS and CDR2 YFSETQ. As DNA, the CDR3 is TGCGCCAGCAGCTTGGGGGCGTCTCAAACAGATACGCAGTATTTT. Translated, it gives CASSLGASQTDTQYF.

This clone was detected only once. The chain has TRBV4-2 and TRBJ1-2; TRBD1 might be the D (5 bases). Germline CDR1 and CDR2: LGHNA and YNFKEQ. This CDR3 has 13 amino acids. The V end lost 0 bases, the J end lost 6 bases, and 8 bases lay between the germline ends. Here the CDR3 reads CASSQETVHGYTF. The CDR3 nucleotides read TGTGCCAGCAGCCAAGAGACAGTTCATGGCTACACCTTC.

Only a few counts were recorded for this clone. The chain recombines TRBV7-9 with TRBJ2-3; TRBD2 matches 14 bases. The V and J ends lost 9 bases and 2 bases, in that order; junction bases with no gene match: 13. Germline V gene data show CDR1 as SEHNR and CDR2 as FQNEAQ (reference sequence). CDR3 length: 18 amino acids. In DNA, the CDR3 is TGTGCCAGTCAGAGAGCGAAGACTAGCGGGAGGGTCACAGATACGCAGTATTTT. It specifies CASQRAKTSGRVTDTQYF.

The chain carries TRBV25-1 and TRBJ2-1; no firm D call. Germline V lookup: CDR1 MGHDK, CDR2 SYGVNS. V lost 6 bases to trimming and J lost 0 bases, with 6 bases between them. The CDR3 has 13 amino acids. The CDR3 spells CASRLSSYNEQFF. CDR3 in DNA: TGTGCCAGCAGACTGAGCTCCTACAATGAGCAGTTCTTC.

The chain links TRBV7-3 to TRBJ2-3; TRBD2 aligns across 10 bases. V shed 5 bases and J 1 base; nucleotides not matched to a gene: 6. Germline V gene data show CDR1 as SGHTA and CDR2 as FQGTGA. CDR3 length equals 16 residues. The DNA of the CDR3 is TGTGCCAGCAGCGAGGCCGGGACTAGCGGCACAGATACGCAGTATTTT. Amino acids: CASSEAGTSGTDTQYF.

The chain joins TRBV9 to TRBJ1-2; 7 nucleotides align to TRBD1. V was pared by 3 bases and J by 3 bases, with 5 bases of the junction left unmatched. The CDR3 has 14 residues. Germline V lookup: CDR1 SGDLS, CDR2 YYNGEE. CDR3 in DNA: TGTGCCAGCAGCGGAGGAGGGGGCGACTATGGCTACACCTTC. Translating gives CASSGGGGDYGYTF.

V and J are TRBV6-6 and TRBJ2-7; 7 positions match TRBD1. Germline CDR1 reads MNHNY; CDR2 reads SVGAGI (reference sequence). The CDR3 extends over 12 amino acids. With 6 bases clipped from V and 7 bases from J, the junction kept 6 bases outside the gene matches. CDR3 sequence reads: CASRVGGWEQYF. CDR3 sequence (DNA): TGTGCCAGCAGGGTAGGGGGCTGGGAGCAGTACTTC.

The chain carries TRBV2 and TRBJ1-5, with D possibly being TRBD1 (5 bases). Germline CDR1 is SNHLY and CDR2 is FYNNEI. The V and J ends lost 3 bases and 2 bases respectively, with 17 bases between them. This CDR3 is built from 17 residues. CDR3 nucleotides: TGTGCCAGCAGTGATTCGGCTTCTAGAGGGGGCAATCAGCCCCAGCATTTT. Protein product: CASSDSASRGGNQPQHF.

This clone has more than one count but fewer than ten. In DNA, the CDR3 is TGTGCCAGCTCCCCCGGGACAGGGACATATAACACTGAAGCTTTCTTT. Translation gives CASSPGTGTYNTEAFF. The genes are TRBV18 and TRBJ1-1, with 9 bases identical to TRBD1. The CDR3 totals 16 residues. Trimming took 6 bases from V and 2 from J; bases not matched to a gene: 10. CDR1 is KGHSH, CDR2 LQKENI, per germline. Full variable domain (rest looked up from reference TRBV18 and TRBJ1-1): NAGVMQNPRHLVRRRGQEARLRCSPMKGHSHVYWYRQLPEEGLKFMVYLQKENIIDESGMPKERFSAEFPKEGPSILRIQQVVRGDSAAYFCASSPGTGTYNTEAFFGQGTRLTVV.

The rearrangement uses TRBV7-3 and TRBJ2-7; no firm D call. Germline V gives CDR1 SGHTA, CDR2 FQGTGA. Trimming shortened V by 3 bases and J by 4 bases, and 10 bases separated the two germline ends. CDR3 size: 13 residues. The CDR3 sequence is CASSLKGGYEQYF. The CDR3 coding sequence is TGTGCCAGCAGCTTGAAGGGTGGGTACGAGCAGTACTTC.

The V call is TRBV7-2, the J call TRBJ1-2; 8 positions match TRBD1. Germline V CDR1 and CDR2: SGHTA, FQGNSA. Trimming removed 2 bases from V and 4 bases from J; junction bases left unmatched: 6. The CDR3 extends over 15 amino acids. Written as DNA, the CDR3 is TGTGCCAGCAGCTTATTGGGACAGGTACCCTATGGCTACACCTTC. This translates into CASSLLGQVPYGYTF.

The chain has TRBV7-2 and TRBJ1-5; D not resolved. This CDR3 has 12 residues. Germline V gene lookup returns CDR1 SGHTA and CDR2 FQGNSA. V lost 5 bases and J 4 bases, leaving 6 bases between the germline ends. CDR3 sequence reads: CASSQRNQPQHF. The CDR3 DNA is TGTGCCAGCAGCCAGAGGAATCAGCCCCAGCATTTT. Variable domain in full (rest from reference TRBV7-2 and TRBJ1-5): GAGVSQSPSNKVTEKGKDVELRCDPISGHTALYWYRQSLGQGLEFLIYFQGNSAPDKSGLPSDRFSAERTGGSVSTLTIQRTQQEDSAVYLCASSQRNQPQHFGDGTRLSIL.

The chain is built from TRBV5-6 and TRBJ2-3; 9 bases map to TRBD1. In germline, CDR1 is SGHDT, CDR2 YYEEEE. The CDR3 is 14 residues long. V trimming: 6 bases; J trimming: 2 bases; junction bases outside the gene matches: 4. In DNA form, the CDR3 reads TGTGCCAGCACACGGACAGGGGACACAGATACGCAGTATTTT. Its translation: CASTRTGDTDTQYF.

CDR3 coding DNA: TGTGCCAGTAGAGAGGCCGGCTACAATGAGCAGTTCTTC. This gives the protein CASREAGYNEQFF. This chain joins TRBV19 and TRBJ2-1; D remains ambiguous. The CDR3 extends over 13 amino acids. CDR1 is LNHDA and CDR2 is SQIVND in the germline V gene (reference sequence). Trimming removed 6 bases at V and 3 bases at J, with 9 bases between.

This clone was seen more than once but under ten times. The chain joins TRBV4-2 to TRBJ2-1, with D perhaps matching TRBD1 (6 bases). Trimming took off 0 bases at V and 2 bases at J, with 11 bases between the two ends. CDR3 length equals 16 residues. CDR1 is LGHNA, CDR2 YNFKEQ, per germline. The CDR3 DNA reads TGTGCCAGCAGCCAAGAGATGGACAGAGCCTACAATGAGCAGTTCTTC. Protein: CASSQEMDRAYNEQFF.

This clone was seen a few times. The chain links TRBV21-1 to TRBJ2-1; the D call TRBD2 from the table was never checked on the DNA. TRBV21-1 has pseudogene status. The CDR3 sequence is 17 residues long. In DNA form, the CDR3 reads TGTGCCAGCAGCACCCTGACTCGCGCAAGCTCCTACAATGAGCAGTTCTTC. Encoded protein: CASSTLTRASSYNEQFF.

The rearrangement joins TRBV5-4 to TRBJ1-1, with 9 bases aligning to TRBD1. CDR1 and CDR2 (germline): SGHNT, YYREEE (reference sequence). CDR3 length: 15 residues. The ends lost 2 bases at V and 4 bases at J; junction bases unmatched: 6. CDR3 sequence: CASSFSDRGSTEAFF. The CDR3, as DNA: TGTGCCAGCAGCTTCTCGGACAGGGGTTCCACTGAAGCTTTCTTT.

This clone was recorded a few times. This sequence joins TRBV28 and TRBJ2-5; a weak D match, TRBD2 (5 bases). The assigned J gene may be wrong: the sequence end matches TRBJ2-7 better. Germline CDR1 MDHEN, CDR2 SYDVKM. The CDR3 sequence is 14 residues long. CDR3 nucleotides: TGTGCCAGCACCGACGGGATCTCCTCCTACGAGCAGTACTTC. Its translation: CASTDGISSYEQYF.